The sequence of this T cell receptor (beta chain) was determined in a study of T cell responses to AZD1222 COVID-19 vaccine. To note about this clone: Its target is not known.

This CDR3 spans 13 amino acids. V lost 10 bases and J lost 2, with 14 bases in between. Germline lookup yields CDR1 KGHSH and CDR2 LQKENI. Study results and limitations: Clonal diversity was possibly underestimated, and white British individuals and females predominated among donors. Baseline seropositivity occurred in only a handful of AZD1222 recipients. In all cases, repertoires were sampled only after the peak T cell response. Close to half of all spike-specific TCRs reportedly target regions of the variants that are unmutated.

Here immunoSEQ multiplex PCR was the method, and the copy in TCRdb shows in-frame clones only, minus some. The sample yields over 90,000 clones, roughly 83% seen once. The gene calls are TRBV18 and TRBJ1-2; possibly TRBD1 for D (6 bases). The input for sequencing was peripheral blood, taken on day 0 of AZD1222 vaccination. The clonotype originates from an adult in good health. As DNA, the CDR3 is TGTGCCACCGCCATGGACAGAAACTATGGCTACACCTTC. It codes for CATAMDRNYGYTF.